What follows are 21 T cell receptor beta chains derived from one specimen sequenced in a study of cytomegalovirus exposure and HLA in healthy donors. The protocol was immunoSEQ multiplex PCR, while the TCRdb copy is restricted to in-frame clones and leaves out a portion. The repertoire holds 200,000 to 250,000 clones, with roughly 87% as singletons. Sequencing used PBMCs. The receptor source for this set is a woman in her late teens or twenties in good health and CMV-seropositive.

The genes are TRBV6-1 and TRBJ2-3; 12 positions agree with TRBD2. Germline V CDR1 and CDR2: MNHNS, SASEGT. This CDR3 contains 15 residues. The V gene end was trimmed by 5 bases and the J gene end by 3 bases; junction bases not matched to a gene: 3. For the CDR3, the DNA is TGTGCCAGCAGTCCGACTAGCGGGAGTACAGATACGCAGTATTTT. This codes for CASSPTSGSTDTQYF.

The V call is TRBV4-2, the J call TRBJ2-7; a weak D match, TRBD2 (5 bases). The CDR3 contains 14 residues. Trimming cost V 5 bases and J 3 bases, with 14 bases left between them. The germline CDR1 and CDR2 sequences are LGHNA and YNFKEQ. The CDR3 bases are TGTGCCAGCAGCACCCGGACTGGGGACTACGAGCAGTACTTC. This gives the protein CASSTRTGDYEQYF.

This clone was observed a single time. The chain has TRBV5-1 and TRBJ2-5; D perhaps matches TRBD1 (5 bases). With 0 bases removed from V and 2 bases from J, the gap between germline ends came to 11 bases. Germline V gene lookup returns CDR1 SGHRS and CDR2 YFSETQ. The CDR3 contains 15 residues. The CDR3 protein is CASSLGWQGQETQYF. For the CDR3, the DNA is TGCGCCAGCAGCTTGGGTTGGCAGGGTCAAGAGACCCAGTACTTC.

This clone was picked up one time. The chain carries TRBV7-9 and TRBJ1-2; 8 bases are a match to TRBD1. The CDR3 contains 15 residues. The germline V gene has CDR1 SEHNR and CDR2 FQNEAQ (reference sequence). Losses at the gene ends were 3 bases for V and 4 bases for J; bases not matched to a gene: 7. For the CDR3, the DNA is TGTGCCAGCAGCTTTGCAGGACAGGGAGGCTATGGCTACACCTTC. Its protein is CASSFAGQGGYGYTF.

The genes are TRBV7-9 and TRBJ2-7, with D possibly matching TRBD1 (5 bases). The CDR3 contains 15 residues. Germline V gene sequence: CDR1 SEHNR, CDR2 FQNEAQ (reference sequence). The germline V and J ends were trimmed by 2 bases and 4 bases, with 15 bases remaining between them. DNA for the CDR3: TGTGCCAGCAGCTTACGACAGAGATCAACTTACGAGCAGTACTTC. It codes for CASSLRQRSTYEQYF.

This chain connects TRBV28 to TRBJ1-2; weak D call: TRBD1 (6 bases). Germline CDR1 reads MDHEN; CDR2 reads SYDVKM. Trimming stripped 4 bases from V and 8 bases from J, with 23 bases between. The CDR3 length is 16 residues. The DNA for the CDR3 is TGTGCCAGCAGTTGGATGGGACCCCAGGGGACGTACGGCTACACCTTC. Protein: CASSWMGPQGTYGYTF.

The chain uses TRBV7-9 and TRBJ1-2; 7 bases fit TRBD1. The CDR3 has 14 amino acids. V gave up 5 bases and J gave up 4 bases; unmatched junction bases: 7. The germline V gene encodes CDR1 SEHNR and CDR2 FQNEAQ (reference sequence). CDR3 nucleotide sequence: TGTGCCAGCAGCCCGGGACAGCCCTTCTATGGCTACACCTTC. It specifies CASSPGQPFYGYTF.

The gene calls are TRBV14 and TRBJ2-3; weak D call: TRBD2 (6 bases). V was clipped by 0 bases and J by 5 bases, with 15 bases between them. Germline V gene lookup returns CDR1 SGHDN and CDR2 FVKESK. This CDR3 comprises 16 residues. CDR3 region: CASSQDGVPGGDTQYF. CDR3 sequence (DNA): TGTGCCAGCAGCCAAGATGGAGTCCCCGGGGGAGATACGCAGTATTTT.

J is TRBJ2-5 and V is TRBV28; 10 bases are a match to TRBD2. After removal of 3 bases from V and 5 bases from J, the junction contained 9 bases not matched to a gene. CDR3 length equals 16 residues. Per the germline V gene, CDR1 is MDHEN and CDR2 is SYDVKM. The CDR3 sequence: CASSFPSGSLRETQYF. DNA of the CDR3: TGTGCCAGCAGTTTTCCTAGCGGGAGTCTTAGGGAGACCCAGTACTTC.

The V and J genes are TRBV28 and TRBJ2-3; 9 nucleotides agree with TRBD1. Germline CDR1 is MDHEN and CDR2 is SYDVKM. CDR3 size: 15 residues. The ends lost 8 bases at V and 0 bases at J; junction bases unmatched: 6. The CDR3 nucleotides read TGTGCCAGCCGGGACAGGGCTAGTAGCACAGATACGCAGTATTTT. Amino acids: CASRDRASSTDTQYF.

The chain carries TRBV20-1 and TRBJ1-5; maybe TRBD1 (5 bases). Trimming stripped 4 bases from V and 5 bases from J, with 6 bases between. The germline CDR1 and CDR2 sequences are DFQATT and SNEGSKA (reference sequence). CDR3 length: 11 amino acids. The CDR3 DNA follows: TGCAGTGCTACACAGGATCAGCCCCAGCATTTT. Its translation: CSATQDQPQHF.

The CDR3 region has the DNA TGCAGTGCTAGCCCGGGGGTCGAGCAGTACTTC. Translation gives CSASPGVEQYF. This chain connects TRBV20-1 to TRBJ2-7; weak D call: TRBD2 (6 bases). CDR3 size: 11 residues. Trimming removed 3 bases at V and 6 bases at J, with 9 bases between. The V gene's germline CDR1 is DFQATT and CDR2 SNEGSKA (reference sequence).

The chain has TRBV11-2 and TRBJ2-3; 9 bases agree with TRBD2. The CDR3 sequence is 19 residues long. The trim removed 2 bases at V and 0 bases at J, leaving 12 bases unmatched. In germline, CDR1 is SGHAT, CDR2 FQNNGV. The CDR3 sequence: CASSLFRVDAGGSTDTQYF. CDR3 coding DNA: TGTGCCAGCAGCTTATTTCGAGTGGACGCGGGAGGGAGCACAGATACGCAGTATTTT.

The genes are TRBV6-5 and TRBJ2-1; D is possibly TRBD2 (6 bases). CDR1 and CDR2 from the germline V gene are MNHEY and SVGAGI. This CDR3 has 13 amino acids. V lost 8 bases and J lost 8, with 16 bases in between. The CDR3 loop is CASVGRESYEQFF. DNA for the CDR3: TGTGCCAGCGTTGGCCGGGAGTCCTATGAGCAGTTCTTC.

This rearrangement joins TRBV2 to TRBJ2-2, with D possibly being TRBD1 (5 bases). The V and J ends lost 5 bases and 1 base respectively, with 20 bases between them. The germline gives CDR1 SNHLY, CDR2 FYNNEI. The CDR3 is 18 amino acids. CDR3: CASSFDAGSKENTGELFF. CDR3 nucleotide sequence: TGTGCCAGCAGTTTCGACGCAGGGTCAAAGGAGAACACCGGGGAGCTGTTTTTT.

This chain connects TRBV27 to TRBJ2-7, with 7 bases aligning to TRBD1. CDR1 is MNHEY and CDR2 is SMNVEV in the germline V gene (reference sequence). The CDR3 covers 15 residues. V gave up 4 bases and J gave up 4 bases; unmatched junction bases: 10. In DNA, the CDR3 is TGTGCCAGCAGTTCCTCGACAGGGCAGGCTTACGAGCAGTACTTC. Protein sequence: CASSSSTGQAYEQYF.

This chain links TRBV28 with TRBJ2-3, with 9 bases aligning to TRBD1. The CDR3 consists of 14 residues. The germline CDR1 and CDR2 sequences are MDHEN and SYDVKM. With 5 bases clipped from V and 5 bases from J, the junction kept 5 bases outside the gene matches. CDR3 nucleotides: TGTGCCAGCAGTACAGGGGGCGAGGAAGATACGCAGTATTTT. This encodes CASSTGGEEDTQYF.

The genes are TRBV2 and TRBJ2-1; 9 bases agree with TRBD1. This CDR3 has 15 residues. The V and J ends lost 5 bases and 4 bases, in that order; junction bases with no gene match: 6. Germline CDR1 reads SNHLY; CDR2 reads FYNNEI. As DNA, the CDR3 is TGTGCCAGCAGTCCTACCGGACAGGGGTACAATGAGCAGTTCTTC. Protein product: CASSPTGQGYNEQFF.

V gene TRBV27 combines with J gene TRBJ2-7, with TRBD2 matching over 14 bases. With V trimmed by 2 bases and J by 6 bases, 0 bases remained unmatched. The germline gives CDR1 MNHEY, CDR2 SMNVEV (reference sequence). This CDR3 comprises 14 residues. CDR3 nucleotides: TGTGCCAGCAGTTTAGGGACTAGCGGGAGCGAGCAGTACTTC. This translates into CASSLGTSGSEQYF.

This chain joins TRBV27 and TRBJ2-4, with D perhaps matching TRBD2 (5 bases). Trimming removed 6 bases at V and 3 bases at J, with 18 bases between. The CDR3 consists of 16 residues. CDR1 and CDR2 (germline): MNHEY, SMNVEV (reference sequence). The CDR3 DNA follows: TGTGCCAGCAGCGAGACGAGGACTTGGAGCAAAAACATTCAGTACTTC. Protein sequence: CASSETRTWSKNIQYF.

In its sample, this clone was seen a few times. The V call is TRBV2, the J call TRBJ1-2, with D perhaps TRBD1 (6 bases). The CDR3 spans 14 residues. From germline, CDR1 is SNHLY and CDR2 FYNNEI. Trimming removed 3 bases from V and 4 bases from J, with 12 bases in between. The CDR3 is CASSDGEGGYGYTF. In DNA, the CDR3 is TGTGCCAGCAGTGATGGGGAGGGGGGCTATGGCTACACCTTC.